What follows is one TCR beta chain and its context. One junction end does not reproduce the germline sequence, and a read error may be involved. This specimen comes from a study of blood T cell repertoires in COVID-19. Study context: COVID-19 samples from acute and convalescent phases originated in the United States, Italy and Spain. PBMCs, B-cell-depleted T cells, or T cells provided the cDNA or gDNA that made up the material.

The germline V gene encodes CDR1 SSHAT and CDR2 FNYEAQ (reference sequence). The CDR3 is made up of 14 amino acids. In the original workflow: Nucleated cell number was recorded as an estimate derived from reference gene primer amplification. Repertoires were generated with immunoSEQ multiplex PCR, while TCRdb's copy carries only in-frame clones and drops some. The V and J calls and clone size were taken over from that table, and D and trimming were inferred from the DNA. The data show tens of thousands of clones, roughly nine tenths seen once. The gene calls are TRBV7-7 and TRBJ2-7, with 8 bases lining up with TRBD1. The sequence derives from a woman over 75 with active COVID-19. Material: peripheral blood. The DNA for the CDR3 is TGTGCTAGCAGCCCCTCGACAGGGGCCTACGAGCAGTACTTC. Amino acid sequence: CASSPSTGAYEQYF.